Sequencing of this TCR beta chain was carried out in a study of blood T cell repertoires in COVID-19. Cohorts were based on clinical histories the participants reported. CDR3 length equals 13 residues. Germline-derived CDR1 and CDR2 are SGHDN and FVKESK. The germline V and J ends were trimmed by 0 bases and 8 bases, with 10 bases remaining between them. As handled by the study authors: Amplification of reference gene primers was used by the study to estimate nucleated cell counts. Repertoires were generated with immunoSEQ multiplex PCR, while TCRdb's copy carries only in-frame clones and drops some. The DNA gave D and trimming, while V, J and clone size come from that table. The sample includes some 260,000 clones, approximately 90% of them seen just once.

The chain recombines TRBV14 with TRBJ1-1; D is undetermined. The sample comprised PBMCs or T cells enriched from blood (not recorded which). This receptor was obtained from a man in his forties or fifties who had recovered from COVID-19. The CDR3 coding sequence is TGTGCCAGCAGCCAAGATGGAGGGATCGAAGCTTTCTTT. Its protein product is CASSQDGGIEAFF. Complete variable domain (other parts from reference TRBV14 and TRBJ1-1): EAGVTQFPSHSVIEKGQTVTLRCDPISGHDNLYWYRRVMGKEIKFLLHFVKESKQDESGMPNNRFLAERTGGTYSTLKVQPAELEDSGVYFCASSQDGGIEAFFGQGTRLTVV.